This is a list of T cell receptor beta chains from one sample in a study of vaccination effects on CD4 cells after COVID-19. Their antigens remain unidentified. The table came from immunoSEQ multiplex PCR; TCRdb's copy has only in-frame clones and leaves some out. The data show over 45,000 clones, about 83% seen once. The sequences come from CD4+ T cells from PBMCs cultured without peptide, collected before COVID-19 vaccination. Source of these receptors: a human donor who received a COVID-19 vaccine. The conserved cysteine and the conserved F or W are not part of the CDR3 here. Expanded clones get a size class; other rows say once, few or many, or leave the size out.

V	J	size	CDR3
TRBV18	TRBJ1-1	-	ASSPSGTEDTEAF
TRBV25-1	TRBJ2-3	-	ASSDPAGGTDTQY
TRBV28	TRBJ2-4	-	ASSSGLAGGLAKNIQY
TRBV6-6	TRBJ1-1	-	ASSSWDPHTEAF
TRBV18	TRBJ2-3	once	ASSYGQVSTDTQY
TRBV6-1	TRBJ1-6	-	ASSDDLVQVHNSPLH
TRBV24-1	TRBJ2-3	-	ATSEPGPSSTDTQY
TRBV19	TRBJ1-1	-	ASSTGTGQNTEAF
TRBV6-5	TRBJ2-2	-	ASSYSLGNTGELF
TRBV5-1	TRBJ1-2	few	ASSSGDGDYGYT
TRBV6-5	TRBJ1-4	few	ASLAGRGEKLF
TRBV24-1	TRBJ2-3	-	ATSGSTRTDTQY
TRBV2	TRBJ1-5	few	ASSHGGQNNQPQH
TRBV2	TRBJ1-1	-	ASSNRPTEAF
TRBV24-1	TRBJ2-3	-	ATSDFNTDTQY
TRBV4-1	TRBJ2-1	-	ASSREDRRNEQF
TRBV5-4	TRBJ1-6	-	ASSITGTGNNSPLH
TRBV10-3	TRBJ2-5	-	AISQMGEETQY
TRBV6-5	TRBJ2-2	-	ASSSRAANTGELF
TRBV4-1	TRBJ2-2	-	ASSQGSGENTGELF
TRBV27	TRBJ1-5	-	ASSHRGRSNQPQH
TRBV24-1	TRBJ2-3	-	ATSDPTAQRGGPDTQY
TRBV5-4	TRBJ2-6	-	ASSPGGTGANVLT
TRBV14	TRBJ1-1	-	ASQLIRTNTEAF
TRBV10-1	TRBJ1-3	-	ATRTAYKRSGNTIY
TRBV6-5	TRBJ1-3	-	ASRIDRGSGNTIY
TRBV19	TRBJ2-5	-	ASSIDASGGQETQY
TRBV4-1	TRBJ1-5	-	ASSHQGGPQH
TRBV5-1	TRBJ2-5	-	ASSLDFWGETQY
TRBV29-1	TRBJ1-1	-	SVERGTVNTEAF
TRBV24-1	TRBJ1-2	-	ATSDRGRGYGYT
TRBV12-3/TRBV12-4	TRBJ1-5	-	ASNGDNQPQH
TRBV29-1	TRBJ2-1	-	SVEDPGTSGGSYNEQF
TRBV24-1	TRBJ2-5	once	ATSLGGRIPETQY
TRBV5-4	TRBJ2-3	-	ASSFRGGRVDTQY